These 21 T cell receptor beta chains were all obtained from the same sample, sequenced in a study of PD-L1 blockade in urothelial cancer. Produced via immunoSEQ multiplex PCR; TCRdb's table is partial and in-frame only. The repertoire holds 50,000 or so clones, with around 82% as singletons. Sample time point: peripheral blood 6 weeks after treatment start. This specimen was PBMCs, taken around atezolizumab (anti-PD-L1) treatment. The receptors originated from a man in his forties or fifties with urothelial cancer.

In its sample, this clone was seen once. V is TRBV10-1 and J is TRBJ2-3; weak D call: TRBD2 (5 bases). The CDR3 contains 16 residues. The germline V gene encodes CDR1 WNHNN and CDR2 SYGVQD (reference sequence). V was clipped by 1 base and J by 3 bases, with 14 bases between them. CDR3 DNA: TGCGCCAGCAGTGAGTGGTCTAGGAGGAGTACAGATACGCAGTATTTT. As protein: CASSEWSRRSTDTQYF.

J is TRBJ2-7 and V is TRBV6-5, with D perhaps matching TRBD2 (6 bases). Germline V gene lookup returns CDR1 MNHEY and CDR2 SVGAGI. The ends were cut back, 0 bases at V and 0 bases at J, with 9 bases in the middle. This CDR3 is 15 amino acids long. The CDR3 is CASSYSRGYSYEQYF. In nucleotides, the CDR3 is TGTGCCAGCAGTTACTCGCGGGGTTACTCCTACGAGCAGTACTTC.

The genes are TRBV19 and TRBJ2-4; 7 positions agree with TRBD1. Germline CDR1 reads LNHDA; CDR2 reads SQIVND (reference sequence). The V and J ends lost 6 bases and 6 bases, in that order; junction bases with no gene match: 8. The length of the CDR3 is 14 residues. The CDR3 nucleotides read TGTGCCAGTAGAGGGACAGCGGAAACAAACATTCAGTACTTC. This gives the protein CASRGTAETNIQYF. The full variable domain, completed using reference TRBV19 and TRBJ2-4, is DGGITQSPKYLFRKEGQNVTLSCEQNLNHDAMYWYRQDPGQGLRLIYYSQIVNDFQKGDIAEGYSVSREKKESFPLTVTSAQKNPTAFYLCASRGTAETNIQYFGAGTRLSVL.

This chain links TRBV21-1 with TRBJ2-5; the D call TRBD2 from the table was never checked on the DNA. TRBV21-1 is an annotated pseudogene. The CDR3 extends over 15 amino acids. The chain's CDR3 is CASSPRGGPGETQYF. The CDR3, as DNA: TGTGCCAGCAGCCCGAGGGGGGGGCCGGGAGAGACCCAGTACTTC.

In the case of this clone: Other DNA sequences in this specimen translate into the identical CDR3. The chain employs TRBV29-1 and TRBJ2-2; D ambiguous. The CDR3 totals 14 residues. V lost 4 bases and J lost 1, with 10 bases in between. Germline loops: CDR1 SQVTM, CDR2 ANQGSEA. The CDR3 region is CSVVPDKNTGELFF. CDR3 sequence (DNA): TGCAGCGTTGTTCCCGACAAGAACACCGGGGAGCTGTTTTTT.

The chain recombines TRBV9 with TRBJ2-1; 7 nucleotides align to TRBD2. J lost 10 bases, V lost 6 bases, and 16 bases had no gene match. Germline-derived CDR1 and CDR2 are SGDLS and YYNGEE. The CDR3 covers 15 residues. CDR3 DNA: TGTGCCAGCAATTGGGGGGGAGCGGGTCTAAACGAGCAGTTCTTC. Translation: CASNWGGAGLNEQFF.

This clone was counted between two and nine times. The chain couples TRBV29-1 to TRBJ2-1; 10 bases match TRBD1. Germline lookup yields CDR1 SQVTM and CDR2 ANQGSEA. Trimming at V came to 4 bases and at J to 9 bases, leaving 9 bases not matched to a gene. The length of the CDR3 is 14 residues. The CDR3 here is CSVVRGQGEVEQFF. In nucleotides, the CDR3 is TGCAGCGTTGTACGAGGACAGGGGGAGGTTGAGCAGTTCTTC.

The chain carries TRBV7-2 and TRBJ1-5; D gene unclear. Trimming took off 5 bases at V and 0 bases at J, with 11 bases between the two ends. The CDR3 length is 15 residues. Germline CDR1 and CDR2: SGHTA and FQGNSA. As DNA, the CDR3 is TGTGCCAGCAGCCCTATGAGTCATAGCAATCAGCCCCAGCATTTT. Translated, it gives CASSPMSHSNQPQHF.

V gene TRBV10-3 combines with J gene TRBJ2-7; 14 bases map to TRBD2. The CDR3 consists of 13 residues. Trimming took 10 bases from V and 6 from J; bases not matched to a gene: 5. Germline CDR1 and CDR2: ENHRY and SYGVKD. The DNA for the CDR3 is TGTGCCACAGGGACTAGCGGGAGAAGCGAGCAGTACTTC. Translated: CATGTSGRSEQYF.

The genes are TRBV13 and TRBJ2-3; possible D gene TRBD2, 6 bases. The CDR3 is 19 amino acids. V was shortened by 3 bases and J by 0 bases, with 22 bases between the two germline ends. CDR1 and CDR2 from the germline V gene are PRHDT and FYEKMQ (reference sequence). The CDR3 reads CASSFPYKPGTWSTDTQYF. CDR3 in DNA: TGTGCCAGCAGCTTTCCATACAAGCCCGGGACTTGGAGCACAGATACGCAGTATTTT.

The rearrangement links TRBV4-2 to TRBJ2-3, with 16 positions matching TRBD2. Trimming removed 4 bases from V and 0 bases from J; junction bases left unmatched: 7. The germline gives CDR1 LGHNA, CDR2 YNFKEQ. The CDR3 spans 19 residues. This chain's CDR3 is CASSLSGTSGGVSTDTQYF. CDR3 nucleotide sequence: TGTGCCAGCAGCCTATCCGGGACTAGCGGGGGGGTTAGCACAGATACGCAGTATTTT.

The V gene is TRBV5-4, the J gene TRBJ1-2, with D tentatively TRBD1 (5 bases). The CDR3 is 13 amino acids. V was cut by 2 bases and J by 4 bases, with 9 bases left in between. Germline-derived CDR1 and CDR2 are SGHNT and YYREEE (reference sequence). CDR3 in DNA: TGTGCCAGCAGCTTTCAAGGGGCCTATGGCTACACCTTC. Translated, it gives CASSFQGAYGYTF.

A single count supports this clone. This chain uses TRBV2 with TRBJ2-4, with 15 bases that match TRBD2. The V and J ends lost 6 bases and 1 base, in that order; junction bases with no gene match: 7. CDR1 SNHLY and CDR2 FYNNEI come from the germline V gene. This CDR3 has 18 amino acids. DNA for the CDR3: TGTGCCAGCAGGCGGACTAGCGGGGGGGTCGTGGCCAAAAACATTCAGTACTTC. Amino acid sequence: CASRRTSGGVVAKNIQYF.

V and J are TRBV4-1 and TRBJ2-2; D possibly corresponds to TRBD2 (6 bases). Deletions cut 0 bases from V and 8 bases from J, with 16 bases between. Germline V gene sequence: CDR1 MGHRA, CDR2 YSYEKL. CDR3 length: 16 residues. The CDR3 coding sequence is TGCGCCAGCAGCCAAGACCCTATTGGGGGGTGGGGGGAGCTGTTTTTT. This sequence encodes CASSQDPIGGWGELFF.

In regard to this clone: Different DNA sequences within this sample yield the same CDR3. The V and J genes are TRBV5-1 and TRBJ1-1; TRBD1 might be the D (5 bases). V was clipped by 0 bases and J by 1 base, with 7 bases between them. The CDR3 is 14 residues long. CDR1 and CDR2 (germline): SGHRS, YFSETQ. The CDR3 loop reads CASSLGQKNTEAFF. The CDR3 coding sequence is TGCGCCAGCAGCTTGGGACAGAAGAACACTGAAGCTTTCTTT.

V gene TRBV30 combines with J gene TRBJ2-7; TRBD2 might be the D (7 bases). The CDR3 is 13 residues long. V was clipped by 5 bases and J by 4 bases, with 15 bases between them. The germline CDR1 and CDR2 sequences are GTSNPN and SVGIG (reference sequence). Written as DNA, the CDR3 is TGTGCCTGGGCGCCTGGGAGGGGGTACGAGCAGTACTTC. Protein product: CAWAPGRGYEQYF.

In its sample, this clone ranks as large. V and J are TRBV9 and TRBJ2-7; D uncertain. CDR1 SGDLS and CDR2 YYNGEE come from the germline V gene. The CDR3 covers 14 residues. V lost 2 bases, J lost 5 bases, and 14 bases lay in between. CDR3 in DNA: TGTGCCAGCAGCGTCGCAGGATCAATGGACGAGCAGTACTTC. It yields the protein CASSVAGSMDEQYF.

The V call is TRBV6-5, the J call TRBJ2-7, with D uncertain. CDR1 is MNHEY and CDR2 is SVGAGI in the germline V gene. The CDR3 totals 12 residues. Trimming shortened V by 4 bases and J by 6 bases, and 10 bases separated the two germline ends. The CDR3 sequence: CASSSPPSEQYF. The CDR3, as DNA: TGTGCCAGCAGTTCTCCCCCCAGCGAGCAGTACTTC.

This rearrangement joins TRBV6-6 to TRBJ2-1; D gene ambiguous. Germline CDR1 MNHNY, CDR2 SVGAGI (reference sequence). CDR3 length equals 13 residues. Trimming left V 8 bases short and J 4 bases short, with 12 bases between. In nucleotides, the CDR3 is TGTGCCAGCTGTCGTCAGGTTTACAATGAGCAGTTCTTC. Amino acid sequence: CASCRQVYNEQFF.

The V call is TRBV7-3, the J call TRBJ2-5; D is ambiguous. Germline CDR1 is SGHTA and CDR2 is FQGTGA. V was pared by 2 bases and J by 7 bases, with 11 bases between. The CDR3 covers 13 residues. CDR3 nucleotides: TGTGCCAGCAGCTTAGAGCCGTCCGGGACCCAGTACTTC. Protein: CASSLEPSGTQYF.

This clone was observed a handful of times. The chain joins TRBV5-1 to TRBJ2-5, with 10 bases matching TRBD1. Germline values: CDR1 SGHRS, CDR2 YFSETQ. The CDR3 consists of 15 residues. Germline trimming cut 0 bases from V and 7 bases from J; bases unmatched to any gene: 6. CDR3 nucleotides: TGCGCCAGCAGCTTGGAGGGACAGGGGACTAGGACCCAGTACTTC. Amino acid sequence: CASSLEGQGTRTQYF. Combining the CDR3 with reference TRBV5-1 and TRBJ2-5 gives the whole variable domain KAGVTQTPRYLIKTRGQQVTLSCSPISGHRSVSWYQQTPGQGLQFLFEYFSETQRNKGNFPGRFSGRQFSNSRSEMNVSTLELGDSALYLCASSLEGQGTRTQYFGPGTRLLVL.